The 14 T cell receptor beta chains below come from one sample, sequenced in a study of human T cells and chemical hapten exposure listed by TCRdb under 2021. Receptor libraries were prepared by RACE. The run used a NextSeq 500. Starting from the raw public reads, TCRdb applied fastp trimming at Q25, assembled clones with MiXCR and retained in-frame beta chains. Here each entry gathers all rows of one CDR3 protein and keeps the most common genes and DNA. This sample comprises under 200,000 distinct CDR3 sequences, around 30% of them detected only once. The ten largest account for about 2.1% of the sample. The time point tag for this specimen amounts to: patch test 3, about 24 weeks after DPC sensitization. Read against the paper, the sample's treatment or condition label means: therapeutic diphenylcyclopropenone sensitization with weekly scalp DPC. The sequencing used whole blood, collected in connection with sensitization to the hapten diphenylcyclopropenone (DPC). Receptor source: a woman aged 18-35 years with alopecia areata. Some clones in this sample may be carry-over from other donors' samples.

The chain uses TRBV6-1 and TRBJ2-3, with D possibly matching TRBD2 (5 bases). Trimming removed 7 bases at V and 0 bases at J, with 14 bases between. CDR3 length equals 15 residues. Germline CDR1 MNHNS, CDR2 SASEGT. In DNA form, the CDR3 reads TGTGCCAGCACCCTAGCAGATGCTAGCACAGATACGCAGTATTTT. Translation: CASTLADASTDTQYF.

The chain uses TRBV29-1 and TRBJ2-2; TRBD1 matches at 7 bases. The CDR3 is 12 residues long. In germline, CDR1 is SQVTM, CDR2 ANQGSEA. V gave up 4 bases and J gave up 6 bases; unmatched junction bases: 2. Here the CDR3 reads CSVGTGAGELFF. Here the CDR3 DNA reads TGCAGCGTTGGAACAGGGGCCGGGGAGCTGTTTTTT.

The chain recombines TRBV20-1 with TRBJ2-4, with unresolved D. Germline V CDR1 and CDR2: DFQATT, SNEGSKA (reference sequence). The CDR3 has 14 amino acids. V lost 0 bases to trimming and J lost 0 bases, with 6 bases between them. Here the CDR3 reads CSARERLAKNIQYF. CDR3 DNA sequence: TGCAGTGCTAGAGAGAGACTAGCCAAAAACATTCAGTACTTC.

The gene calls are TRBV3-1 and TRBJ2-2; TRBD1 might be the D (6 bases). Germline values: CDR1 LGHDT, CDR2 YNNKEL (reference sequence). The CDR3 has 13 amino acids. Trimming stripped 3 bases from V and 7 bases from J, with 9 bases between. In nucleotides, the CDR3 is TGTGCCAGCAGCCAGCAGGGGATCGGGGAGCTGTTTTTT. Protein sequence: CASSQQGIGELFF.

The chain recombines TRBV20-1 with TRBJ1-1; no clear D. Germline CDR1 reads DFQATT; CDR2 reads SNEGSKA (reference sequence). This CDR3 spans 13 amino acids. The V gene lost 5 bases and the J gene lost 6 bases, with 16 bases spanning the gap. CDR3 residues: CSAARNVGAEAFF. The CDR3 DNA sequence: TGCAGTGCTGCCAGGAATGTCGGGGCTGAAGCTTTCTTT.

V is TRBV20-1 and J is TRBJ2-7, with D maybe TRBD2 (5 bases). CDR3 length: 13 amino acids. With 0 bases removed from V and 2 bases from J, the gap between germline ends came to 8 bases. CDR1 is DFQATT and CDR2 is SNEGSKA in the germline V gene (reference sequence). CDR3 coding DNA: TGCAGTGCTAGAGATGGGAGTGCCTACGAGCAGTACTTC. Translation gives CSARDGSAYEQYF.

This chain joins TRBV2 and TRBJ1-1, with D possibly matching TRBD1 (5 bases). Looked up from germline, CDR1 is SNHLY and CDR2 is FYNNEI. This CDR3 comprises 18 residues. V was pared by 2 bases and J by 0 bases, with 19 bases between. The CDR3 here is CASSESRGTEAVNTEAFF. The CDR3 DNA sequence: TGTGCCAGCAGTGAAAGCCGTGGGACGGAGGCAGTGAACACTGAAGCTTTCTTT.

This CDR3 is CASSLDRLNEKLFF. In nucleotides, the CDR3 is TGTGCCAGCAGCTTGGACAGATTAAATGAAAAACTGTTTTTT. The J gene is TRBJ1-4, the V gene TRBV7-9; D is perhaps TRBD1 (6 bases). Germline V gene lookup returns CDR1 SEHNR and CDR2 FQNEAQ (reference sequence). The CDR3 length is 14 residues. V was shortened by 3 bases and J by 5 bases, with 10 bases between the two germline ends.

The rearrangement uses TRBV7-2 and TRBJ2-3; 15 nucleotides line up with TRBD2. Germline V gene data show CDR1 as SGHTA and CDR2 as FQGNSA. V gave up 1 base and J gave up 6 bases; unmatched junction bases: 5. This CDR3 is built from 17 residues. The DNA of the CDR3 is TGTGCCAGCAGCTTAGACGGGACTAGCGGGAGGAGGGATACGCAGTATTTT. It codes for CASSLDGTSGRRDTQYF.

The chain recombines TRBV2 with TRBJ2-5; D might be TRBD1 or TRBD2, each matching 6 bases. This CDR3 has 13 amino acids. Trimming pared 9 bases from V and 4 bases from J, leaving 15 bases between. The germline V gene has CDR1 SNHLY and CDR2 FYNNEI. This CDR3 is CASIRGVGETQYF. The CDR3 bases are TGTGCCAGTATAAGGGGGGTCGGAGAGACCCAGTACTTC.

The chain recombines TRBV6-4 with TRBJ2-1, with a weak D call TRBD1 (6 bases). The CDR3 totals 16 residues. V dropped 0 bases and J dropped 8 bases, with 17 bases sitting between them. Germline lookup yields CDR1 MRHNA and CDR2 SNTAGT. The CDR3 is CASSDSSAQGYDEQFF. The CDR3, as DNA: TGTGCCAGCAGTGACTCCTCAGCACAGGGTTACGATGAGCAGTTCTTC.

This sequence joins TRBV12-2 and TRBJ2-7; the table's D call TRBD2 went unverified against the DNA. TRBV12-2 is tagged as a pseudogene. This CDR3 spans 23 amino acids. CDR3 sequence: CASRLVMTSGIGGRVGGFYEQYF. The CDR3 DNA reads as TGTGCAAGTCGCTTAGTGATGACTAGCGGGATCGGGGGCCGCGTGGGGGGGTTCTACGAGCAGTACTTC.

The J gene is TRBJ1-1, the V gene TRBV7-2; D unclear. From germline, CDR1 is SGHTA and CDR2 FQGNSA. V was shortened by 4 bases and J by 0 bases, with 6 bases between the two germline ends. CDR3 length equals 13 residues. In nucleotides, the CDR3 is TGTGCCAGCAGCTCAAGCCTGAACACTGAAGCTTTCTTT. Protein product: CASSSSLNTEAFF.

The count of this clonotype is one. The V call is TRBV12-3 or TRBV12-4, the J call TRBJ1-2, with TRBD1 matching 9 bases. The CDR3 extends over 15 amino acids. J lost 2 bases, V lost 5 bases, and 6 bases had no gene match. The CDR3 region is CASSARDRANYGYTF. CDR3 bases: TGTGCCAGCAGTGCTCGGGACAGGGCAAACTATGGCTACACCTTC.